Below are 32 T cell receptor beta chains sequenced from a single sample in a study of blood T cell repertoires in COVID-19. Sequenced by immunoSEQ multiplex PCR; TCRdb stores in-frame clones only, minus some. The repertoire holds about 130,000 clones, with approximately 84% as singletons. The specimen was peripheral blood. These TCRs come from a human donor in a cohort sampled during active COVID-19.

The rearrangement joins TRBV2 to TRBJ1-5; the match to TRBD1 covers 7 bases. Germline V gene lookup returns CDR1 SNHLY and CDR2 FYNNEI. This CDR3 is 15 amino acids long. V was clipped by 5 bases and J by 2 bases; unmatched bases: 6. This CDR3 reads CASSSDRVGNQPQHF. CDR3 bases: TGTGCCAGCAGTTCCGACAGGGTCGGCAATCAGCCCCAGCATTTT.

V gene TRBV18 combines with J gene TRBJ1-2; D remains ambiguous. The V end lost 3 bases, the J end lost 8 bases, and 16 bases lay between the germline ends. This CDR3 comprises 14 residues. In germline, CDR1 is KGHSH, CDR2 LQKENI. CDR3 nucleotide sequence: TGTGCCAGCTCACCTAATGGAGAGTCGCTCGGCTACACCTTC. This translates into CASSPNGESLGYTF.

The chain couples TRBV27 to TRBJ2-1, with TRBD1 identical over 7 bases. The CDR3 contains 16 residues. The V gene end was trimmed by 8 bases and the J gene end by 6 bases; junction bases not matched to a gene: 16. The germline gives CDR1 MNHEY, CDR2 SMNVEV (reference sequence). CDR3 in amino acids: CASVLTGTVSGNEQFF. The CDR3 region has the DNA TGTGCCAGCGTCCTTACCGGGACAGTAAGTGGCAATGAGCAGTTCTTC.

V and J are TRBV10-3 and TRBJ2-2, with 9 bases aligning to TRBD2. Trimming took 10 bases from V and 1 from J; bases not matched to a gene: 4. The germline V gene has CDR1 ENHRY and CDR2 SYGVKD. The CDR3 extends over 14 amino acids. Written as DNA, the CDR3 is TGTGCCACTAGCGGGGATTGGAACACCGGGGAGCTGTTTTTT. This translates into CATSGDWNTGELFF.

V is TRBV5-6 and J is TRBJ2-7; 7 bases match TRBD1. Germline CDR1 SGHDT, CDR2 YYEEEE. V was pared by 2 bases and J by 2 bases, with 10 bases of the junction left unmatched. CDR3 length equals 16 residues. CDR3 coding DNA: TGTGCCAGCAGCTTAGGACAGGCCCGATTAACCTACGAGCAGTACTTC. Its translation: CASSLGQARLTYEQYF.

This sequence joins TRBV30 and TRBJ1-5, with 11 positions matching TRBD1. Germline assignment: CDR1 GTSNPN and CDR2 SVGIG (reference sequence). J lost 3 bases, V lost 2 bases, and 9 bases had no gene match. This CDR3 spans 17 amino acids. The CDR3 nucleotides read TGTGCCTGGAGTCCCCGGACAGGGGGCCGCTCCAATCAGCCCCAGCATTTT. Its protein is CAWSPRTGGRSNQPQHF.

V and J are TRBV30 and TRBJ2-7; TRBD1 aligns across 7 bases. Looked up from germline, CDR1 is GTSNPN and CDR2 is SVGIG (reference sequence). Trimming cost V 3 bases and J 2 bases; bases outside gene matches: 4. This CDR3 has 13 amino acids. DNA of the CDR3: TGTGCCTGGAGGAGACAGGGAGCCTACGAGCAGTACTTC. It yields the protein CAWRRQGAYEQYF.

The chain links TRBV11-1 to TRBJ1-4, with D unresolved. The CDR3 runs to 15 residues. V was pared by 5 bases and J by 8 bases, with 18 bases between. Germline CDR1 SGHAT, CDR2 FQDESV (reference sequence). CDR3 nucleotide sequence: TGTGCCAGCAGCACCCGGCCACATCCGGGGGAAAAACTGTTTTTT. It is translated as CASSTRPHPGEKLFF.

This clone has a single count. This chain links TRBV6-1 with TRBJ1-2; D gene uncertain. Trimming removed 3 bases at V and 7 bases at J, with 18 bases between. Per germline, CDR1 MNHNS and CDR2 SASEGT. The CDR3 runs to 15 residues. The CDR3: CASSDLERGKGGYTF. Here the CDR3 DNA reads TGTGCCAGCAGTGATTTGGAGAGAGGGAAAGGTGGCTACACCTTC.

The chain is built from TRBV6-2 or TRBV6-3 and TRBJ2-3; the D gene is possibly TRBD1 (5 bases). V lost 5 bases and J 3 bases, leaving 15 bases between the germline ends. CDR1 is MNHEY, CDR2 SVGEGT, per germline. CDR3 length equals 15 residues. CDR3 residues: CASSLGRGPTDTQYF. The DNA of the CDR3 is TGTGCCAGCAGTCTAGGTAGGGGCCCGACAGATACGCAGTATTTT.

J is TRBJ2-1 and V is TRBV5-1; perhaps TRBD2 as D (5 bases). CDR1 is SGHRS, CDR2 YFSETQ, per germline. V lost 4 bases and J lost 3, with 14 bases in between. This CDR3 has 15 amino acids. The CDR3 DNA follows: TGCGCCAGCAGCCCACTGCTAGCAGACTACAATGAGCAGTTCTTC. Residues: CASSPLLADYNEQFF.

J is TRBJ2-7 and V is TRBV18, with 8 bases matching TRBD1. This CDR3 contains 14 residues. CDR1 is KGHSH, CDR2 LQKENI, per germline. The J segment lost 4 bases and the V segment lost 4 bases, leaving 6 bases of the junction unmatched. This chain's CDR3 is CASSQGTGVYEQYF. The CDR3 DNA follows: TGTGCCAGCTCACAGGGGACAGGAGTATACGAGCAGTACTTC.

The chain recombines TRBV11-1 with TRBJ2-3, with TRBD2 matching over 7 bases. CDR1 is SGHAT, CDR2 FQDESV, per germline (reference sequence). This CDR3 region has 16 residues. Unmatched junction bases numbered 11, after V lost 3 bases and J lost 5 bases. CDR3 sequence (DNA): TGTGCCAGCAGCTTTAAAGCCCCCGGGGGGAGAGATACGCAGTATTTT. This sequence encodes CASSFKAPGGRDTQYF.

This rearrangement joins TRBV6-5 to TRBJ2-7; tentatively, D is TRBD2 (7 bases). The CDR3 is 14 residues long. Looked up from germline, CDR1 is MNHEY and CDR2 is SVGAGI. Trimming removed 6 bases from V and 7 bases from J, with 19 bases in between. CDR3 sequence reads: CASSWLGRGGEQYF. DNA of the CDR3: TGTGCCAGCAGCTGGCTGGGCAGGGGAGGGGAGCAGTACTTC.

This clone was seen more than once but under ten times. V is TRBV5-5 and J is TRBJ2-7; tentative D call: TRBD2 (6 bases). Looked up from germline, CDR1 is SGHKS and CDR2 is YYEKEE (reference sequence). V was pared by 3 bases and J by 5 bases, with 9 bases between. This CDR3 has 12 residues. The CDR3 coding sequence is TGTGCCAGCAGCTGGGGACTTAACGAGCAGTACTTC. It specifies CASSWGLNEQYF.

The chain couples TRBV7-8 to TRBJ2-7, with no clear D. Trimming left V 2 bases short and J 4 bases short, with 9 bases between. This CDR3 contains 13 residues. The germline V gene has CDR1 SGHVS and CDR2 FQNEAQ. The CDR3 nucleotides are TGTGCCAGCAGCTTATATATGTCGTACGAGCAGTACTTC. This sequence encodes CASSLYMSYEQYF.

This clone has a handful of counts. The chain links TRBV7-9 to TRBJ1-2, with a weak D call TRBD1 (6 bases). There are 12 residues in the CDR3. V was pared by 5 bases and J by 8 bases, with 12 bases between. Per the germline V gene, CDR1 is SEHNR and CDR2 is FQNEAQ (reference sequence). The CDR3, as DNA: TGTGCCAGCAGCAGCGACAGGAGAGGCTACACCTTC. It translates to CASSSDRRGYTF.

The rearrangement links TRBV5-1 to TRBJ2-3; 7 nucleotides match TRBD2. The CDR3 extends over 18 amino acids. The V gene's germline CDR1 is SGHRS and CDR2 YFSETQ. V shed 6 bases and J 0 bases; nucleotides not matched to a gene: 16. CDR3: CASTLGGGSGPSTDTQYF. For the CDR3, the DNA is TGCGCCAGCACCCTTGGGGGGGGTAGCGGGCCTAGCACAGATACGCAGTATTTT.

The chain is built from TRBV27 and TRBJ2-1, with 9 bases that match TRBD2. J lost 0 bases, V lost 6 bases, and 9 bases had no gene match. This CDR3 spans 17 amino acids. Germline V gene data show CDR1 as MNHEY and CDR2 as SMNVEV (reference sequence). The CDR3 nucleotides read TGTGCCAGCAGATTCGGGACTAGCAAGGGCTCCTACAATGAGCAGTTCTTC. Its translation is CASRFGTSKGSYNEQFF.

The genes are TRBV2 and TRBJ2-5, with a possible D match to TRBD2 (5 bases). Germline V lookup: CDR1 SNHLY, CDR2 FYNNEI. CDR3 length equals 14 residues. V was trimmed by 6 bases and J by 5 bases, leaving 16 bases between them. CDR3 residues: CASRTDPGVETQYF. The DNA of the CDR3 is TGTGCCAGCAGAACCGACCCCGGGGTGGAGACCCAGTACTTC.

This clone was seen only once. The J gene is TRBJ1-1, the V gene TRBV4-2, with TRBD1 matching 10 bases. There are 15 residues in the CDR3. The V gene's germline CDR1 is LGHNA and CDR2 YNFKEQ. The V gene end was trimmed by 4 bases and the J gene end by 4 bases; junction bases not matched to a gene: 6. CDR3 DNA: TGTGCCAGCAGCCCAGCGGGACAGGGGATCACTGAAGCTTTCTTT. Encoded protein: CASSPAGQGITEAFF.

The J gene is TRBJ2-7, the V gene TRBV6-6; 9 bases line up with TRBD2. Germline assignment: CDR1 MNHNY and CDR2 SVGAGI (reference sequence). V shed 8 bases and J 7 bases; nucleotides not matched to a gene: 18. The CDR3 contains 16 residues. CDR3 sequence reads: CASAVGASGALGEQYF. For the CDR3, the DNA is TGTGCCAGCGCCGTCGGGGCTAGCGGGGCCTTAGGGGAGCAGTACTTC.

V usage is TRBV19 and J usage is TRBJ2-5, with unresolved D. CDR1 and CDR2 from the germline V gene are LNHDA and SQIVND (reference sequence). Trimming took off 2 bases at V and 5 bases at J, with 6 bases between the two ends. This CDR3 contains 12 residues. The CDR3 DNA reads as TGTGCCAGTAGTATACTAGGCGAGACCCAGTACTTC. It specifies CASSILGETQYF.

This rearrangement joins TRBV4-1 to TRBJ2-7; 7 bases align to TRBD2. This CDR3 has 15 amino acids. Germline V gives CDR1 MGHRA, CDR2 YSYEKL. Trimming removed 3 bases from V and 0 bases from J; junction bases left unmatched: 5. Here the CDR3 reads CASSQSQRGSYEQYF. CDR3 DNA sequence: TGCGCCAGCAGCCAGTCCCAGCGGGGCTCCTACGAGCAGTACTTC.

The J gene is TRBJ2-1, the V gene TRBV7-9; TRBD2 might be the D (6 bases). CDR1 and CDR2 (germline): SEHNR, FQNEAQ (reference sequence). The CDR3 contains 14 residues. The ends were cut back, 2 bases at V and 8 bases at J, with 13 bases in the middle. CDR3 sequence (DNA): TGTGCCAGCAGCTTAAGGCGGGGCGGTGATGAGCAGTTCTTC. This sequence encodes CASSLRRGGDEQFF.

CDR3 DNA sequence: TGTGCCAGCTCACCACTTATGCCAGGCCGGAACACTGAAGCTTTCTTT. Translated: CASSPLMPGRNTEAFF. This chain links TRBV18 with TRBJ1-1; D gene uncertain. The V and J ends lost 1 base and 1 base respectively, with 13 bases between them. This CDR3 has 16 amino acids. In germline, CDR1 is KGHSH, CDR2 LQKENI.

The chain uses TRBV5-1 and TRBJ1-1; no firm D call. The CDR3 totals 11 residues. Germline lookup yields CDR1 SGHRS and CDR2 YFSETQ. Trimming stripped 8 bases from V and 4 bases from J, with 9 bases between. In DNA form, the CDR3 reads TGCGCCAGTTGGGCGGGCACTGAAGCTTTCTTT. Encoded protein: CASWAGTEAFF.

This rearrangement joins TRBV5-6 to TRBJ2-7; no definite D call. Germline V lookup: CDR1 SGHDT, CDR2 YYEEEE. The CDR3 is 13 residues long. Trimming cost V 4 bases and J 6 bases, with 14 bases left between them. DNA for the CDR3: TGTGCCAGCAGCCCGCCGACACCCGGCGAGCAGTACTTC. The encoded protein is CASSPPTPGEQYF.

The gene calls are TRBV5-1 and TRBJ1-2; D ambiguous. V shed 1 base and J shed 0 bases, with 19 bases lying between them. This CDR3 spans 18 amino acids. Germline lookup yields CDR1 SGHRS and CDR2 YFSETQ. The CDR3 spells CASSLSELRAGANYGYTF. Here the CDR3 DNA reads TGCGCCAGCAGCTTGAGTGAACTGAGGGCTGGGGCTAACTATGGCTACACCTTC.

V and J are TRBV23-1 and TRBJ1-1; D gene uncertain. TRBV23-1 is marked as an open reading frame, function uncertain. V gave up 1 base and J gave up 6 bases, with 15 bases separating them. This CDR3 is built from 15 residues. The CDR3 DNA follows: TGCGCCAGCAGTCAATGGGAAGAGGGTGGGCCTGAAGCTTTCTTT. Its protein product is CASSQWEEGGPEAFF.

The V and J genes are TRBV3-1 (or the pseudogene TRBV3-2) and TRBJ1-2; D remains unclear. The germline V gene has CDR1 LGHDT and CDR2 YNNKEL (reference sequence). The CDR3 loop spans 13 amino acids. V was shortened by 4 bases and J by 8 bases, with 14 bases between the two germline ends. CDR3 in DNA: TGTGCCAGCAGCCCCACAACTGACATCGGCTACACCTTC. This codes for CASSPTTDIGYTF.

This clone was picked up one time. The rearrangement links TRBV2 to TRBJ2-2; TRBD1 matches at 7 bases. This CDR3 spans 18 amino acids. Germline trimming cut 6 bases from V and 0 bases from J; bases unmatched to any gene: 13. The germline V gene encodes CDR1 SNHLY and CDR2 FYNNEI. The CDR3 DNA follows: TGTGCCAGCAGACCGGACAGGTCCCCGTTCGCGAACACCGGGGAGCTGTTTTTT. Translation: CASRPDRSPFANTGELFF. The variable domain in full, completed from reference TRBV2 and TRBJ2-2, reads EPEVTQTPSHQVTQMGQEVILRCVPISNHLYFYWYRQILGQKVEFLVSFYNNEISEKSEIFDDQFSVERPDGSNFTLKIRSTKLEDSAMYFCASRPDRSPFANTGELFFGEGSRLTVL.